The table lists the clone carrying this TCR beta chain with many counts. Its antigen is not identified. The data belong to a study of CD8 T cells in ankylosing spondylitis. Study findings and constraints: CD8+ by phenotype, disease-linked clones were relatively rare in peripheral blood. Past studies reported some motif variants in reactive arthritis synovial fluid and blood. Typical of ankylosing spondylitis blood, it appeared, was a TCR beta motif of several highly homologous variants.

Libraries for TCR beta were made by quantitative 5'-RACE with molecular barcodes. TCRdb ran MiXCR on the 5' RACE reads and lists one entry per CDR3 protein. The sample records approximately 250,000 distinct CDR3 sequences, roughly 8.2% being singletons. The CDR3 has 14 residues. The trim removed 5 bases at V and 0 bases at J, leaving 3 bases unmatched. In germline, CDR1 is SNHLY, CDR2 FYNNEI. The specimen sequenced was blood, either unsorted or a sorted T cell fraction (not recorded which). The TCR sequence derives from a female donor with ankylosing spondylitis or in good health (not recorded which). The chain recombines TRBV2 with TRBJ2-5, with 7 bases matching TRBD1. CDR3 sequence (DNA): TGTGCCAGCAGTTGGACAGGCAACCAAGAGACCCAGTACTTC. Translated: CASSWTGNQETQYF.